The text below deals with one T cell receptor (beta chain). One base separates it from a far larger clone, so it is likely a read error. The sample is drawn from a study of low-dose radiotherapy and immunotherapy resistance in tumors. As to time point: after trial treatment. The treatment was: LDRT plus nivolumab, ipilimumab, low-dose cyclophosphamide and aspirin (RACIN trial). CDR1 is SGHRS, CDR2 YFSETQ, per germline. The CDR3 spans 16 residues. V trimming: 0 bases; J trimming: 7 bases; junction bases outside the gene matches: 11. Alpha- and beta-chain coverage of first-strand cDNA came from TRAV- and TRBV-specific primers. TCRs were put through approximately 21 PCR cycles of amplification with Phusion. A constant-region primer and the V-primer adapter served as the primer pair. TCRdb redid the calling of the reads with MiXCR, one entry per CDR3 protein. This sample has about 91,000 distinct CDR3 sequences, with around 20% found just once.

This specimen consisted of PBMCs, obtained after low-dose radiotherapy plus immunotherapy. This chain joins TRBV5-1 and TRBJ2-7; the match to TRBD2 covers 9 bases. The TCR was taken from a female donor with ovarian cancer. CDR3 DNA sequence: TGCGCCAGCAGCTTGGCCGCGGCGGGGGGGCGGAATGAGCAGTACTTC. Encoded protein: CASSLAAAGGRNEQYF.